This T cell receptor beta chain was identified during a study of blood T cell repertoires in COVID-19 (dated by TCRdb to the early 2020s). Background on the whole study: The collaborator samples originated in the United States, Italy and Spain and spanned the acute and convalescent phases of COVID-19. The prospective study material was composed of cDNA or gDNA derived from T cells, B-cell-depleted T cells, or PBMCs. The dataset comprised deeply sampled blood TCRbeta repertoires from subjects exposed to, actively infected with, or recovered from COVID-19. The repertoires were released in a freely available public database meant as a resource for research on the immune response to SARS-CoV-2. The samples were drawn from the first 160 participants of the ongoing ImmuneRACE study and from over 950 subjects provided by 6 global collaborators. Nearly every sample came with metadata listing a de-identified subject ID, COVID-19 status, age in years and sex. HLA class I and class II types, where available, came from metadata supplied by the sample provider rather than from assay-based typing. Findings and caveats that apply to the study as a whole: The quantity of clinical and demographic metadata differed by source and by participant and was supplied without curation.

In the case of this clone: This clone's antigen is unknown. No much larger clone exists at a distance of one base, and base qualities are not known.

The immunoSEQ Assay, a bias-controlled multiplex PCR, was used to amplify TCRbeta CDR3 regions from genomic DNA. Concerning the study's data processing: Within the assay, amplification of reference gene primers was used to estimate how many nucleated cells each sample contained. To quantify the absolute abundance of each unique TCRbeta CDR3 rearrangement, sequence reads were collapsed and filtered. For each sample, productive Simpson clonality was calculated as the square root of Simpson's diversity index across productive rearrangements. TCRdb stores this immuneACCESS table with in-frame sequences only. Part of the clones is absent; in the studies checked, under half of the shortfall reflects unresolved V genes, and no reason is known for the rest. The V and J calls and the clone size are those of that table, but D and trimming were determined from the DNA. The sample data list some 380,000 clones, and around 90% of these were observed just once. The top ten clonotypes cover 5% to 8.5% of the sample.

V drops 2 bases and J drops 3 bases, leaving 14 bases in between. Reading the germline V gene gives CDR1 KGHSH and CDR2 LQKENI. The CDR3 runs 15 residues from the cysteine to the phenylalanine. Of all the DNA, just the CDR3 is kept, 45 bases in frame from base 1. Collaborating institutions collected whole blood in K2EDTA tubes following their own protocols. For TCRbeta analysis, collaborator samples were shipped as frozen whole blood, as isolated PBMCs, or as DNA extracted from either sample type. The chain was built from TRBV18 and TRBJ2-7; matching of 6 bases hints at TRBD1 as the D gene. Sequenced sample: peripheral blood. The receptor was derived from a man younger than 35 with active or convalescent COVID-19. CDR3 reads: CASSPIAGAHYEQYF. In nucleotides, the sequence is TGTGCCAGCTCACCAATCGCAGGGGCTCACTACGAGCAGTACTTC.